The table lists the clone carrying this T cell receptor (beta chain) with a count of one. Just one base apart from a much larger clone, this may be a read error. The data were obtained in a study of blood T cells in healthy people across ages. Between the trimmed V and J ends, which lost 5 bases and 13 bases, there was a span of 15 bases. CDR1 is MDHEN, CDR2 SYDVKM, per germline. This CDR3 region has 12 residues. PCR was performed a second time for roughly 7 to 12 cycles using a sample-barcoded 5' primer and a J-beta primer mix. Each cDNA molecule was tagged by a template-switch adaptor with 12 random nucleotides. TCRdb called the 5' RACE reads again in MiXCR, with one record for every CDR3 protein. The data show about 640,000 distinct CDR3 sequences, 25% to 35% seen once. Each sample had at least 6 million PBMCs isolated.

This receptor was identified in a woman older than 75 in good health. Input material: blood. The chain combines TRBV28 with TRBJ2-4, with TRBD2 as a possible D gene (6 bases). The CDR3 region is CASSDGSREQYF. The CDR3 DNA follows: TGTGCCAGCAGTGACGGTAGTCGGGAGCAGTACTTC.